The rows below give T cell receptor beta chains drawn from one sample of a study of immune evolution from preneoplasia to lung adenocarcinoma. Method: immunoSEQ multiplex PCR; TCRdb's copy keeps in-frame clones and lacks some. This table has thousands of clones, approximately 71% appearing once. The sample comprised FFPE adjacent normal lung tissue. These receptor sequences come from a person of 80 years or more with lung adenocarcinoma. The CDR3 runs from the conserved cysteine through the conserved F or W.

v_call: TRBV25-1
j_call: TRBJ1-2
cdr3_aa: CASTEGGGYGYTF

v_call: TRBV7-2
j_call: TRBJ1-1
cdr3_aa: CASSLRGRGTEAFF

v_call: TRBV7-6
j_call: TRBJ2-5
cdr3_aa: CASSPRQGMGETQYF

v_call: TRBV19
j_call: TRBJ1-3
cdr3_aa: CASRHRTYSGNTIYF

v_call: TRBV9
j_call: TRBJ2-7
cdr3_aa: CASSVLAQGNDEQYF

v_call: TRBV29-1
j_call: TRBJ1-1
cdr3_aa: CSAESTGAFF

v_call: TRBV30
j_call: TRBJ2-7
cdr3_aa: CAWTSSYEQYF

v_call: TRBV27
j_call: TRBJ2-2
cdr3_aa: CASSSAGNTGELFF

v_call: TRBV5-4
j_call: TRBJ2-1
cdr3_aa: CASSSGLAKDNEQFF

v_call: TRBV7-2
j_call: TRBJ2-1
cdr3_aa: CASSLQRGGWEQFF

v_call: TRBV5-4
j_call: TRBJ1-6
cdr3_aa: CASSLGGTGDNSPLHF

v_call: TRBV7-2
j_call: TRBJ2-1
cdr3_aa: CASKPGSSYNEQFF

v_call: TRBV7-8
j_call: TRBJ1-2
cdr3_aa: CASSESGTGLANYGYTF

v_call: TRBV7-2
j_call: TRBJ2-5
cdr3_aa: CASSYPGLAGGQETQYF

v_call: TRBV7-2
j_call: TRBJ2-5
cdr3_aa: CASSLAPRLAGTETQYF